The 7 T cell receptor beta chains reported below all come from one sample, sequenced in a study of regulatory T cells in long-lasting Graves disease. HTBI primers from iRepertoire and Arm-PCR of CDR3 regions yielded the TCR beta libraries. Using its own MiXCR run on the multiplex PCR reads, TCRdb lists one record per CDR3 protein. The table includes about 540,000 distinct CDR3 sequences, approximately 15% detected once. Documented time point: newly diagnosed GD, antithyroid drugs for less than 3 months. The TCR library was made from RNA that had been extracted from PBMCs in TRIzol. This sample was also put to use in a study of T cells in Graves' hyperthyroidism and ophthalmopathy.

The sample was peripheral blood mononuclear cells (PBMCs), taken at new diagnosis, from a patient treated with antithyroid drugs. Every receptor here comes from a man aged 25 to 40 with Graves disease.

This clonotype was recorded many times. The chain has TRBV12-3 or TRBV12-4 and TRBJ2-3, with D uncertain. CDR3 size: 12 residues. The germline V and J ends were trimmed by 3 bases and 2 bases, with 3 bases remaining between them. CDR3 region: CASSFNTDTQYF. The CDR3 DNA reads as TGTGCCAGCAGTTTCAACACAGATACGCAGTATTTT.

The genes are TRBV3-1 and TRBJ2-4; TRBD2 is a possible D gene (5 bases). Germline lookup yields CDR1 LGHDT and CDR2 YNNKEL (reference sequence). The CDR3 runs 20 residues. V was clipped by 4 bases and J by 3 bases, with 28 bases between them. CDR3 in DNA: TGTGCCAGCAGCCCCCATGTGGCGGACTCATACCTACGGGGCAAAAACATTCAGTACTTC. Amino acids: CASSPHVADSYLRGKNIQYF.

This chain connects TRBV10-3 to TRBJ2-7; 12 bases are a match to TRBD2. Per the germline V gene, CDR1 is ENHRY and CDR2 is SYGVKD. The CDR3 contains 17 residues. V was pared by 4 bases and J by 3 bases, with 10 bases of the junction left unmatched. Here the CDR3 reads CAISGPRTSGINYEQYF. The CDR3, as DNA: TGTGCCATCAGTGGGCCGCGGACTAGCGGGATCAACTACGAGCAGTACTTC.

The chain joins TRBV19 to TRBJ2-3; maybe TRBD2 (5 bases). CDR3 length: 16 amino acids. From germline, CDR1 is LNHDA and CDR2 SQIVND (reference sequence). V was clipped by 5 bases and J by 6 bases, with 21 bases between them. CDR3 sequence reads: CASSFLAGRIADTQYF. CDR3 nucleotides: TGTGCCAGTAGTTTTCTAGCCGGTCGGATTGCGGATACGCAGTATTTT.

This clonotype was seen ten or more times. This rearrangement joins TRBV7-9 to TRBJ2-2; possible D gene TRBD1, 5 bases. V was shortened by 6 bases and J by 1 base, with 9 bases between the two germline ends. From germline, CDR1 is SEHNR and CDR2 FQNEAQ (reference sequence). This CDR3 is built from 14 residues. The CDR3 sequence: CASSPTENTGELFF. The CDR3 nucleotides are TGTGCCAGCAGTCCGACAGAGAACACCGGGGAGCTGTTTTTT.

As concerns this clonotype: A much larger clone differs from this one at a single base, so this may be a read error. The chain uses TRBV2 and TRBJ2-7, with 7 positions matching TRBD1. This CDR3 has 12 residues. Germline CDR1 SNHLY, CDR2 FYNNEI. J was trimmed by 2 bases and V by 11 bases; bases with no gene match: 6. CDR3 sequence (DNA): TGTGCCCCCCGGGACAGAACCTACGAGCAGTACTTC. Translation: CAPRDRTYEQYF.

This clonotype was recorded at least ten times. The chain has TRBV27 and TRBJ1-2, with D perhaps TRBD1 (6 bases). The CDR3 extends over 16 amino acids. CDR1 is MNHEY and CDR2 is SMNVEV in the germline V gene (reference sequence). Trimming shortened V by 0 bases and J by 2 bases, and 13 bases separated the two germline ends. The CDR3 region has the DNA TGTGCCAGCAGTTTATCGGGACAAACGCCCAACTATGGCTACACCTTC. Translation gives CASSLSGQTPNYGYTF.